The 27 T cell receptor beta chains reported below all come from one sample, sequenced in a study of breast tumors, draining lymph nodes, adjacent tissues. Samples came from axillary lymph nodes draining the breast cancer. TCRdb re-called the multiplex PCR reads with MiXCR, one entry per CDR3 protein. The table records 160,000 or so distinct CDR3 sequences, 33% of them present only once. Sample: axillary lymph node tissue. These receptors were obtained from a female donor with breast cancer. Some clones in this sample may be carry-over from other donors' samples.

The chain joins TRBV7-9 to TRBJ1-2; D gene unclear. The CDR3 sequence is 11 residues long. Per the germline V gene, CDR1 is SEHNR and CDR2 is FQNEAQ (reference sequence). Trimming pared 5 bases from V and 8 bases from J, leaving 9 bases between. In nucleotides, the CDR3 is TGTGCCAGCAGCCCCCGGATAGGCTACACCTTC. Translating it yields CASSPRIGYTF.

This clonotype came up many times. CDR3 protein: CATSDATVGSRGEQFF. The CDR3 bases are TGTGCCACCAGTGATGCGACGGTAGGATCAAGAGGAGAGCAGTTCTTC. The V call is TRBV24-1, the J call TRBJ2-1; D not resolved. CDR3 size: 16 residues. Germline CDR1 is KGHDR and CDR2 is SFDVKD. Trimming cost V 3 bases and J 10 bases, with 21 bases left between them.

This clonotype was observed at least ten times. The gene calls are TRBV19 and TRBJ2-1; either TRBD1 or TRBD2 may supply D (6 bases each). From germline, CDR1 is LNHDA and CDR2 SQIVND (reference sequence). V lost 6 bases and J 7 bases, leaving 19 bases between the germline ends. CDR3 length equals 15 residues. The CDR3 coding sequence is TGTGCCAGTAGCCCCCGCCCGGGGGCGGCTAATGAGCAGTTCTTC. It yields the protein CASSPRPGAANEQFF.

This CDR3 is CSVRPGNGETQYF. The CDR3 bases are TGCAGCGTTAGACCGGGGAACGGCGAGACCCAGTACTTC. The V call is TRBV20-1, the J call TRBJ2-5, with D tentatively TRBD2 (5 bases). The CDR3 loop spans 13 amino acids. CDR1 and CDR2 from the germline V gene are DFQATT and SNEGSKA (reference sequence).

This clonotype was detected many times. J is TRBJ2-7 and V is TRBV6-1; D gene uncertain. Germline V gene lookup returns CDR1 MNHNS and CDR2 SASEGT. Deletions cut 10 bases from V and 1 base from J, with 11 bases between. The CDR3 sequence is 12 residues long. CDR3 bases: TGTGCCACGAGACCCGGATCCTACGAGCAGTACTTC. Its protein is CATRPGSYEQYF.

This clonotype was recorded many times. This rearrangement joins TRBV30 to TRBJ2-1; D unresolved. The CDR3 length is 12 residues. CDR1 and CDR2 from the germline V gene are GTSNPN and SVGIG (reference sequence). Trimming removed 2 bases at V and 8 bases at J, with 10 bases between. The CDR3 bases are TGTGCCTGGAGTTGGGTAGCCTATGAGCAGTTCTTC. Translated, it gives CAWSWVAYEQFF.

A remark on this clonotype: This CDR3 fails to terminate in the conserved phenylalanine or tryptophan, so it likely reflects a read error. Because the CDR3's place on the DNA is in doubt, the DNA is left out and the CDR3 is given as listed by TCRdb. The gene calls are TRBV28 and TRBJ1-4; the D call TRBD1 from the table was never checked on the DNA. The CDR3 has 14 residues if both end residues are counted. Germline-derived CDR1 and CDR2 are MDHEN and SYDVKM. CDR3 loop: CASSLSIETGLMVV.

This rearrangement joins TRBV30 to TRBJ2-2; D ambiguous. Trimming removed 1 base at V and 4 bases at J, with 7 bases between. The CDR3 covers 13 residues. From germline, CDR1 is GTSNPN and CDR2 SVGIG (reference sequence). CDR3 DNA: TGTGCCTGGAGTGCCTGGATCACCGGGGAGCTGTTTTTT. Amino acid sequence: CAWSAWITGELFF.

This clonotype was recorded at least ten times. The chain uses TRBV20-1 and TRBJ2-3; D unclear. The CDR3 consists of 12 residues. The germline gives CDR1 DFQATT, CDR2 SNEGSKA (reference sequence). The CDR3 DNA follows: TGCAGCCTCCAGGAGAGCACAGATACGCAGTATTTT. Translated, it gives CSLQESTDTQYF.

This clonotype was recorded many times. The gene calls are TRBV28 and TRBJ1-6; D gene ambiguous. Trimming pared 6 bases from V and 10 bases from J, leaving 22 bases between. From germline, CDR1 is MDHEN and CDR2 SYDVKM. The CDR3 length is 16 residues. CDR3 nucleotide sequence: TGTGCCAGCAGCCCCTTTAAAGGGAGCAGGTACTCACCCCTCCACTTT. Protein product: CASSPFKGSRYSPLHF. Looking up the rest from reference TRBV28 and TRBJ1-6 gives the full variable domain: DVKVTQSSRYLVKRTGEKVFLECVQDMDHENMFWYRQDPGLGLRLIYFSYDVKMKEKGDIPEGYSVSREKKERFSLILESASTNQTSMYLCASSPFKGSRYSPLHFGNGTRLTVT.

This clonotype appeared many times. This may come from a read error, since a much larger clone is one base off. The chain is built from TRBV7-8 and TRBJ2-5; perhaps TRBD1 as D (5 bases). Per the germline V gene, CDR1 is SGHVS and CDR2 is FQNEAQ. The CDR3 runs to 16 residues. DNA of the CDR3: TGTGCCAGCGGCTTAGGGGCAGCGACCCCCCAAGAGACCCAGTACTTC. Translating it yields CASGLGAATPQETQYF. Complete variable domain (other parts from reference TRBV7-8 and TRBJ2-5): GAGVSQSPRYKVAKRGQDVALRCDPISGHVSLFWYQQALGQGPEFLTYFQNEAQLDKSGLPSDRFFAERPEGSVSTLKIQRTQQEDSAVYLCASGLGAATPQETQYFGPGTRLLVL.

The genes are TRBV20-1 and TRBJ1-6; D is unresolved. This CDR3 spans 13 amino acids. Trimming pared 6 bases from V and 10 bases from J, leaving 16 bases between. The germline V gene encodes CDR1 DFQATT and CDR2 SNEGSKA (reference sequence). DNA of the CDR3: TGCAGTGCCGCCGCCCTGACGATGTCACCCCTCCACTTT. The encoded protein is CSAAALTMSPLHF.

In this sample, this clonotype turned up many times. The V and J genes are TRBV24-1 and TRBJ2-1; D is perhaps TRBD1 or TRBD2 (5 bases each). Germline V gives CDR1 KGHDR, CDR2 SFDVKD. Trimming took off 7 bases at V and 8 bases at J, with 14 bases between the two ends. This CDR3 spans 13 amino acids. CDR3: CATREAGKDEQFF. The CDR3 coding sequence is TGTGCCACCAGGGAGGCAGGGAAGGATGAGCAGTTCTTC.

CDR3 in DNA: TGCGCCAGCAGCCCTCTAGCGGGGCCTTACAATGAGCAGTATTTT. Translated: CASSPLAGPYNEQYF. The rearrangement uses TRBV4-3 and TRBJ2-3; 9 nucleotides match TRBD2. Germline assignment: CDR1 LGHNA and CDR2 YSLEER. Losses at the gene ends were 4 bases for V and 11 bases for J; bases not matched to a gene: 13. This CDR3 has 15 residues.

This clonotype was detected ten times or more. The chain is built from TRBV5-1 and TRBJ2-7; perhaps D is TRBD1 or TRBD2 (5 bases each). Germline V lookup: CDR1 SGHRS, CDR2 YFSETQ. This CDR3 region has 13 residues. With 4 bases removed from V and 5 bases from J, the gap between germline ends came to 13 bases. Written as DNA, the CDR3 is TGCGCCAGCAGCCCCCTGGGGGTGAACGAGCAGTACTTC. Translation: CASSPLGVNEQYF.

This chain uses TRBV9 with TRBJ1-4, with D perhaps matching TRBD1 (5 bases). With 0 bases removed from V and 5 bases from J, the gap between germline ends came to 14 bases. The germline V gene has CDR1 SGDLS and CDR2 YYNGEE. The length of the CDR3 is 16 residues. The CDR3 loop reads CASSVVGQTHNEKLFF. CDR3 in DNA: TGTGCCAGCAGCGTAGTGGGGCAGACCCACAATGAAAAACTGTTTTTT.

As to this clonotype: A read error may explain this, as a much larger clone is one base away. J is TRBJ2-1 and V is TRBV6-1, with D perhaps matching TRBD1 (5 bases). Germline V CDR1 and CDR2: MNHNS, SASEGT. This CDR3 region has 15 residues. This CDR3 is CALQSTVATLDEQSF. The CDR3 DNA is TGTGCCTTACAATCGACAGTGGCTACACTGGATGAGCAGTCCTTC.

Worth noting for this clonotype: This sequence may be a read error, since a much larger clone differs from it by one base. This rearrangement joins TRBV4-3 to TRBJ2-7, with D possibly TRBD2 on 6 matching bases. Germline V CDR1 and CDR2: LGHNA, YSLEER. The CDR3 length is 17 residues. The CDR3 nucleotides read TGCGCCGGCAGCCAAGAAAGCGTAGCGGTAAGCTCCTACGAGCAGTACTTC. Translation: CAGSQESVAVSSYEQYF.

This clonotype appeared many times. The chain recombines TRBV3-1 with TRBJ2-2, with TRBD1 as a possible D gene (5 bases). Trimming cost V 4 bases and J 5 bases, with 17 bases left between them. The CDR3 covers 16 residues. The germline CDR1 and CDR2 sequences are LGHDT and YNNKEL (reference sequence). CDR3 residues: CASSLRGQGGTGELFF. The CDR3 nucleotides read TGTGCCAGCAGCCTTCGAGGTCAGGGTGGTACCGGGGAGCTGTTTTTT.

The sample holds many counts of this clonotype. The V call is TRBV5-1, the J call TRBJ2-5; TRBD1 aligns across 7 bases. CDR3 length: 14 residues. V trimming: 4 bases; J trimming: 2 bases; junction bases outside the gene matches: 5. The germline CDR1 and CDR2 sequences are SGHRS and YFSETQ. CDR3 sequence: CASSPGTVQETQYF. DNA of the CDR3: TGCGCCAGCAGCCCCGGGACAGTTCAAGAGACCCAGTACTTC.

This clonotype was found many times. The CDR3 nucleotides are TGCAGTGCTAGGCCAGCGGGCAAAAGCTCCTACGAGCAGTACTTC. Translating it yields CSARPAGKSSYEQYF. This chain joins TRBV20-1 and TRBJ2-7; D may be TRBD2 (6 bases). V was pared by 3 bases and J by 0 bases, with 15 bases between. Germline assignment: CDR1 DFQATT and CDR2 SNEGSKA (reference sequence). The CDR3 consists of 15 residues.

This clonotype came up many times. V and J are TRBV5-6 and TRBJ2-7; 7 bases match TRBD1. This CDR3 contains 14 residues. Germline V gene lookup returns CDR1 SGHDT and CDR2 YYEEEE. V was pared by 6 bases and J by 3 bases, with 9 bases of the junction left unmatched. The chain's CDR3 is CASTTSGGYYEQYF. In DNA form, the CDR3 reads TGTGCCAGCACGACCTCAGGGGGATACTACGAGCAGTACTTC.

This clonotype was recorded many times. The V and J genes are TRBV5-1 and TRBJ2-7, with D tentatively TRBD1 (5 bases). The CDR3 runs 14 residues. V gave up 0 bases and J gave up 2 bases, with 9 bases separating them. Germline V gene lookup returns CDR1 SGHRS and CDR2 YFSETQ. CDR3 amino acids: CASSLDSGPYEQYF. The CDR3 nucleotides are TGCGCCAGCAGCTTGGATTCAGGGCCCTACGAGCAGTACTTC.

In its sample, this clonotype was seen many times. This chain links TRBV30 with TRBJ2-7; weak D call: TRBD2 (6 bases). The CDR3 loop spans 14 amino acids. CDR1 and CDR2 (germline): GTSNPN, SVGIG (reference sequence). V lost 6 bases and J 9 bases, leaving 24 bases between the germline ends. CDR3 protein: CACIPGDRKGRQYF. CDR3 in DNA: TGTGCCTGCATTCCGGGAGACCGAAAAGGACGGCAGTACTTC.

This clonotype has ten or more counts. CDR3: CASSRTERGDTQYF. The DNA for the CDR3 is TGTGCCAGTAGTAGAACGGAGCGCGGGGATACGCAGTATTTT. The chain recombines TRBV19 with TRBJ2-3, with TRBD2 as a possible D gene (5 bases). V lost 4 bases and J lost 6, with 14 bases in between. Germline V lookup: CDR1 LNHDA, CDR2 SQIVND (reference sequence). The CDR3 runs to 14 residues.

This clonotype was detected many times. The chain has TRBV5-6 and TRBJ2-5; D is possibly TRBD1 (6 bases). The CDR3 spans 14 residues. The germline V gene has CDR1 SGHDT and CDR2 YYEEEE. V was cut by 0 bases and J by 7 bases, with 13 bases left in between. The CDR3 sequence is CASSLGTGKGTQYF. CDR3 nucleotides: TGTGCCAGCAGCTTGGGAACAGGGAAGGGGACCCAGTACTTC. The full variable domain, its missing parts supplied by reference TRBV5-6 and TRBJ2-5, is DAGVTQSPTHLIKTRGQQVTLRCSPKSGHDTVSWYQQALGQGPQFIFQYYEEEERQRGNFPDRFSGHQFPNYSSELNVNALLLGDSALYLCASSLGTGKGTQYFGPGTRLLVL.

This clonotype occurred once. Germline and junction disagree at one end, which may indicate a read error. V gene TRBV5-1 combines with J gene TRBJ1-2; no definite D call. CDR3 length equals 14 residues. Germline V CDR1 and CDR2: SGHRS, YFSETQ. CDR3 in amino acids: CANSLEVGNYGYTF. The DNA for the CDR3 is TGCGCCAACAGCTTGGAGGTGGGGAACTACGGCTACACCTTC.